The next 20 T cell receptor beta chains were all read from a single sample in a study of vaccination effects on CD4 cells after COVID-19. Following 10 days of culture, CD4+ T cells were isolated. Antigen specificity for these receptors is unknown. Profiling relied on immunoSEQ multiplex PCR, and the TCRdb table lists in-frame clones only, not all of them. This sample carries 50,000 to 70,000 clones, more than 60% of them seen once, and the ten largest clones take under 25%. Sample: CD4+ T cells from PBMCs cultured without peptide, taken before COVID-19 vaccination. The source is a human donor who had a prior SARS-CoV-2 infection.

In its sample, this clone was seen once. This chain links TRBV2 with TRBJ1-2, with D possibly TRBD1 on 5 matching bases. CDR3 length: 13 amino acids. V gave up 2 bases and J gave up 8 bases, with 12 bases separating them. Germline V lookup: CDR1 SNHLY, CDR2 FYNNEI. CDR3 nucleotides: TGTGCCAGCAGTGAACGGGGGTTGGAGGGCTACACCTTC. As protein: CASSERGLEGYTF.

The chain has TRBV10-3 and TRBJ1-2; maybe TRBD1 (5 bases). Germline-derived CDR1 and CDR2 are ENHRY and SYGVKD. CDR3 length equals 14 residues. V was cut by 2 bases and J by 4 bases, with 11 bases left in between. The CDR3 nucleotides are TGTGCCATCAGTGAGACTCGGGGGTCCTATGGCTACACCTTC. Its translation: CAISETRGSYGYTF.

This chain links TRBV7-3 with TRBJ2-7, with 8 positions matching TRBD1. The V and J ends lost 4 bases and 5 bases, in that order; junction bases with no gene match: 7. This CDR3 region has 14 residues. Germline-derived CDR1 and CDR2 are SGHTA and FQGTGA. The CDR3 DNA reads TGTGCCAGCAGCTCTACCGGGACAGGCCACGAGCAGTACTTC. Residues: CASSSTGTGHEQYF.

The chain uses TRBV29-1 and TRBJ2-7; 7 bases match TRBD2. The CDR3 totals 14 residues. J was trimmed by 0 bases and V by 4 bases; bases with no gene match: 6. CDR1 is SQVTM, CDR2 ANQGSEA, per germline. CDR3 DNA: TGCAGCGTTGCTCGAAGCGGGGACTCCTACGAGCAGTACTTC. As protein: CSVARSGDSYEQYF.

The V call is TRBV30, the J call TRBJ2-3; no clear D gene. CDR1 is GTSNPN, CDR2 SVGIG, per germline (reference sequence). The CDR3 contains 14 residues. Trimming stripped 0 bases from V and 1 base from J, with 8 bases between. The DNA for the CDR3 is TGTGCCTGGAGTGTTTTGGTAGGCACAGATACGCAGTATTTT. Protein: CAWSVLVGTDTQYF.

The chain has TRBV12-3 or TRBV12-4 and TRBJ1-1; 9 bases match TRBD1. This CDR3 contains 13 residues. V lost 6 bases, J lost 4 bases, and 3 bases stayed unmatched. DNA for the CDR3: TGTGCCAGCAGGCAGACAGGGGGCACTGAAGCTTTCTTT. This translates into CASRQTGGTEAFF.

The V and J genes are TRBV14 and TRBJ2-6, with TRBD1 identical over 9 bases. Germline CDR1 SGHDN, CDR2 FVKESK. The CDR3 runs to 18 residues. The V and J ends lost 5 bases and 0 bases, in that order; junction bases with no gene match: 8. The CDR3 DNA is TGTGCCAGCAGCTACGGACAGGGGCCGAGCTCTGGGGCCAACGTCCTGACTTTC. Translation: CASSYGQGPSSGANVLTF. The whole variable domain, remainder taken from reference TRBV14 and TRBJ2-6, is EAGVTQFPSHSVIEKGQTVTLRCDPISGHDNLYWYRRVMGKEIKFLLHFVKESKQDESGMPNNRFLAERTGGTYSTLKVQPAELEDSGVYFCASSYGQGPSSGANVLTFGAGSRLTVL.

The CDR3 bases are TGTGCCAGCAGCTTGGACACGCTGTACACTGAAGCTTTCTTT. Its protein is CASSLDTLYTEAFF. This chain uses TRBV7-9 with TRBJ1-1, with D possibly being TRBD1 (5 bases). Germline CDR1 and CDR2: SEHNR and FQNEAQ (reference sequence). The CDR3 loop spans 14 amino acids. V lost 3 bases and J lost 3, with 11 bases in between.

The rearrangement links TRBV6-5 to TRBJ1-1; no clear D. CDR1 MNHEY and CDR2 SVGAGI come from the germline V gene. V gave up 5 bases and J gave up 10 bases, with 17 bases separating them. This CDR3 contains 13 residues. CDR3 bases: TGTGCCAGCAGTCCGCCGGGTGCAATTATAGCTTTCTTT. This encodes CASSPPGAIIAFF.

This clone was counted between two and nine times. J is TRBJ1-2 and V is TRBV5-1, with a tentative D call TRBD1 (5 bases). The CDR3 runs 16 residues. Trimming shortened V by 4 bases and J by 4 bases, and 20 bases separated the two germline ends. The germline V gene encodes CDR1 SGHRS and CDR2 YFSETQ. CDR3 residues: CASSPGVPGRSYGYTF. CDR3 coding DNA: TGCGCCAGCAGCCCGGGGGTCCCGGGACGGAGCTATGGCTACACCTTC.

This clone was recorded at least ten times. The rearrangement links TRBV5-1 to TRBJ2-7; 7 bases are shared with TRBD2. V shed 0 bases and J 0 bases; nucleotides not matched to a gene: 6. The V gene's germline CDR1 is SGHRS and CDR2 YFSETQ. The CDR3 is 16 amino acids. CDR3 in DNA: TGCGCCAGCAGCTTGGCCAATCTAGCGGACTCCTACGAGCAGTACTTC. The encoded protein is CASSLANLADSYEQYF. Variable domain in full (rest from reference TRBV5-1 and TRBJ2-7): KAGVTQTPRYLIKTRGQQVTLSCSPISGHRSVSWYQQTPGQGLQFLFEYFSETQRNKGNFPGRFSGRQFSNSRSEMNVSTLELGDSALYLCASSLANLADSYEQYFGPGTRLTVT.

V and J are TRBV30 and TRBJ2-7; TRBD1 might be the D (6 bases). V was cut by 2 bases and J by 4 bases, with 12 bases left in between. Germline V gives CDR1 GTSNPN, CDR2 SVGIG (reference sequence). The CDR3 has 13 amino acids. The CDR3 sequence is CAWSIYRVYEQYF. The DNA of the CDR3 is TGTGCCTGGAGTATTTACAGGGTATACGAGCAGTACTTC.

The chain carries TRBV11-3 and TRBJ2-3, with no clear D. CDR1 is SGHNT and CDR2 is YENEEA in the germline V gene. The CDR3 totals 15 residues. Trimming took off 1 base at V and 4 bases at J, with 12 bases between the two ends. DNA for the CDR3: TGTGCCAGCAGCTTAGGGCCGCAGAGCTCAGATACGCAGTATTTT. Amino acids: CASSLGPQSSDTQYF.

The rearrangement joins TRBV5-4 to TRBJ2-3; 9 bases are a match to TRBD2. Germline V gene data show CDR1 as SGHNT and CDR2 as YYREEE (reference sequence). Trimming removed 3 bases from V and 5 bases from J; junction bases left unmatched: 10. The CDR3 has 16 amino acids. As DNA, the CDR3 is TGTGCCAGCAGCTCCGGCCTAGCGGGAAGGAAAGATACGCAGTATTTT. Translating it yields CASSSGLAGRKDTQYF.

The gene calls are TRBV9 and TRBJ1-2; 8 positions agree with TRBD1. Germline CDR1 SGDLS, CDR2 YYNGEE. The CDR3 spans 15 residues. V lost 3 bases and J lost 3; bases outside the gene matches: 7. The DNA for the CDR3 is TGTGCCAGCAGCGCCACCGGGACAGGCCACTATGGCTACACCTTC. Translating it yields CASSATGTGHYGYTF.

The V call is TRBV30, the J call TRBJ2-1; 7 bases map to TRBD2. V shed 6 bases and J 5 bases; nucleotides not matched to a gene: 13. Germline loops: CDR1 GTSNPN, CDR2 SVGIG (reference sequence). This CDR3 contains 15 residues. CDR3 DNA: TGTGCCTGCCCTGGGAGACTAGCAGCCAACAATGAGCAGTTCTTC. Its translation: CACPGRLAANNEQFF.

This chain links TRBV5-1 with TRBJ1-2, with D uncertain. This CDR3 has 14 amino acids. Germline V gene sequence: CDR1 SGHRS, CDR2 YFSETQ. With 0 bases removed from V and 4 bases from J, the gap between germline ends came to 10 bases. CDR3 in amino acids: CASSLGGNRYGYTF. The CDR3 region has the DNA TGCGCCAGCAGCTTGGGGGGAAACCGCTATGGCTACACCTTC. Looking up the rest from reference TRBV5-1 and TRBJ1-2 gives the full variable domain: KAGVTQTPRYLIKTRGQQVTLSCSPISGHRSVSWYQQTPGQGLQFLFEYFSETQRNKGNFPGRFSGRQFSNSRSEMNVSTLELGDSALYLCASSLGGNRYGYTFGSGTRLTVV.

The chain is built from TRBV18 and TRBJ1-4; 10 positions match TRBD1. The CDR3 totals 16 residues. Germline V gene sequence: CDR1 KGHSH, CDR2 LQKENI. The V gene end was trimmed by 6 bases and the J gene end by 8 bases; junction bases not matched to a gene: 12. CDR3 loop: CASSEQGQGSSEKLFF. CDR3 in DNA: TGTGCCAGCTCGGAACAGGGACAGGGGAGTTCGGAAAAACTGTTTTTT.

This clone was seen a handful of times. This chain uses TRBV6-5 with TRBJ2-4, with a possible D match to TRBD1 (7 bases). This CDR3 spans 14 amino acids. V was trimmed by 5 bases and J by 9 bases, leaving 17 bases between them. CDR1 is MNHEY, CDR2 SVGAGI, per germline. The CDR3 DNA is TGTGCCAGCAGTCCCCAGGGGGGCGAGGCCATTCAGTACTTC. Translating it yields CASSPQGGEAIQYF.

The chain couples TRBV9 to TRBJ2-3; TRBD2 matches 10 bases. J was trimmed by 4 bases and V by 0 bases; bases with no gene match: 2. CDR1 and CDR2 from the germline V gene are SGDLS and YYNGEE. The CDR3 runs to 15 residues. As DNA, the CDR3 is TGTGCCAGCAGCGTAGGAGCGGGAGGGTCAGATACGCAGTATTTT. Protein product: CASSVGAGGSDTQYF.